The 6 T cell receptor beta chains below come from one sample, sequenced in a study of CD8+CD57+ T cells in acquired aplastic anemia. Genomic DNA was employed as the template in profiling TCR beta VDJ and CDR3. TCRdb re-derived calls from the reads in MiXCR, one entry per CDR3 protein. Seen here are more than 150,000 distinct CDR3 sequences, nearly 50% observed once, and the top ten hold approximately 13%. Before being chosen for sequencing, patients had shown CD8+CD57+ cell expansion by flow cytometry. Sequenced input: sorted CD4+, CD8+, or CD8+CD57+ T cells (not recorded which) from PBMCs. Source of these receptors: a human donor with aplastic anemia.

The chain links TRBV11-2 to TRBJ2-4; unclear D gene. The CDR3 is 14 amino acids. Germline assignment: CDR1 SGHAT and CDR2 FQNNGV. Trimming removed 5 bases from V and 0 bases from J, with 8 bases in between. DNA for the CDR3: TGTGCCAGCAGCCTTCTCGTAGCCAAAAACATTCAGTACTTC. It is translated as CASSLLVAKNIQYF.

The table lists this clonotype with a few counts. For the CDR3, the DNA is TGCAGTGCTAGGGTGGTACAGGTCAATGGCTACACCTTC. It translates to CSARVVQVNGYTF. The chain combines TRBV20-1 with TRBJ1-2, with TRBD1 as a possible D gene (5 bases). This CDR3 contains 13 residues. V was trimmed by 3 bases and J by 6 bases, leaving 14 bases between them. Germline CDR1 reads DFQATT; CDR2 reads SNEGSKA (reference sequence).

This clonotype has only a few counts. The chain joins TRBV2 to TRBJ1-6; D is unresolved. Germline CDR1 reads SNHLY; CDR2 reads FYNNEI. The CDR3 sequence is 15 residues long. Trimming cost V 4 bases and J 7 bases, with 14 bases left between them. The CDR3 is CASSVGGTWNSPLHF. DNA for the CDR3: TGTGCCAGCAGTGTAGGTGGAACGTGGAATTCACCCCTCCACTTT.

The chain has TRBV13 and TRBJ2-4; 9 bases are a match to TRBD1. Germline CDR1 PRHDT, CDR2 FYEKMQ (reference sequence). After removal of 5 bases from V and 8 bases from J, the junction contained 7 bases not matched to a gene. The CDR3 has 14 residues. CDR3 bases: TGTGCCAGCAGCAACCGGGACAGGGTGGACATTCAGTACTTC. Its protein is CASSNRDRVDIQYF.

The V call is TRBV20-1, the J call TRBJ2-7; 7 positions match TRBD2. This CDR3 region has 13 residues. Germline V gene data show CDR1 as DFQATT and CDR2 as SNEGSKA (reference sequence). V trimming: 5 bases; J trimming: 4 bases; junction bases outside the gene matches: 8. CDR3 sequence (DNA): TGCAGTGCTCCTCGGACTAGTAGTTACGAGCAGTACTTC. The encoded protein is CSAPRTSSYEQYF.

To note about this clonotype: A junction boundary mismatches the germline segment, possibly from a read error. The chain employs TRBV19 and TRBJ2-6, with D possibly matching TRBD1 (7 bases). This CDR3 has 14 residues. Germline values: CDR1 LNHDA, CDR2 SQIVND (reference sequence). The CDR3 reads CASKRARGANVLTF. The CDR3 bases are TGTGCCAGTAAGAGGGCCAGGGGGGCCAACGTGCTGACTTTC.